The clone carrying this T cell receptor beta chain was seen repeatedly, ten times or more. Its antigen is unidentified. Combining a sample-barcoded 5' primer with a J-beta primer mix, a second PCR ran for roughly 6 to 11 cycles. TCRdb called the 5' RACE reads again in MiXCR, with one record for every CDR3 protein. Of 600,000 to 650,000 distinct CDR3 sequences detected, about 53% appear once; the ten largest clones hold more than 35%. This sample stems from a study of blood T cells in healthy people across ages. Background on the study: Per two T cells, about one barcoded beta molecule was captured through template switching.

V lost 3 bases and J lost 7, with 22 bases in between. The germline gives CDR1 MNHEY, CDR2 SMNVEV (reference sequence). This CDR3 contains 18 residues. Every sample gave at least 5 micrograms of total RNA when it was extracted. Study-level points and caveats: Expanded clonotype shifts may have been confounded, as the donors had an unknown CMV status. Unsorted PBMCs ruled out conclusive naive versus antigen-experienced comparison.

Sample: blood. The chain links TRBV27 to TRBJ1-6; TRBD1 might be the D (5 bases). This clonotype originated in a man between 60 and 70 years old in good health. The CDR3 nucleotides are TGTGCCAGCAGTTTTCAGGGTCCAAGGGTGGCGGGAAATTCACCCCTCCACTTT. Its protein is CASSFQGPRVAGNSPLHF.